One sample yielded the 14 T cell receptor beta chains listed below, sequenced in a study of control samples from healthy donors and cancer patients. Only in-frame clones appear in the TCRdb table, and some are missing; sequencing was by immunoSEQ multiplex PCR. This table has tens of thousands of clones, roughly 90% appearing once. Sample: blood. The receptor set was obtained from a man aged 45 to 65 in good health.

This clone was detected only once. This chain uses TRBV25-1 with TRBJ2-7; no reliable D call. This CDR3 spans 12 amino acids. Germline V CDR1 and CDR2: MGHDK, SYGVNS. Trimming pared 3 bases from V and 5 bases from J, leaving 8 bases between. CDR3 protein: CASSEAVNEQYF. The DNA of the CDR3 is TGTGCCAGCAGTGAGGCGGTGAACGAGCAGTACTTC.

The chain joins TRBV30 to TRBJ1-3, with D possibly matching TRBD1 (5 bases). This CDR3 contains 14 residues. Trimming took 2 bases from V and 0 from J, leaving 8 bases between them. Per germline, CDR1 GTSNPN and CDR2 SVGIG (reference sequence). CDR3 DNA sequence: TGTGCCTGGAGTAAAGACAGCTCTGGAAACACCATATATTTT. Its protein is CAWSKDSSGNTIYF.

The rearrangement uses TRBV30 and TRBJ1-1; D is uncertain. The ends were cut back, 3 bases at V and 4 bases at J, with 18 bases in the middle. The germline V gene has CDR1 GTSNPN and CDR2 SVGIG (reference sequence). The CDR3 length is 15 residues. In nucleotides, the CDR3 is TGTGCCTGGAGGCCTCCCTATAATTCGGGCACTGAAGCTTTCTTT. It yields the protein CAWRPPYNSGTEAFF.

The chain links TRBV30 to TRBJ1-2, with no clear D. Trimming left V 5 bases short and J 2 bases short, with 15 bases between. This CDR3 has 14 residues. Germline V gene lookup returns CDR1 GTSNPN and CDR2 SVGIG (reference sequence). CDR3: CAWDPRGYNYGYTF. CDR3 in DNA: TGTGCCTGGGACCCCCGAGGTTACAACTATGGCTACACCTTC.

By share, this clone counts as medium-sized. The chain has TRBV18 and TRBJ2-4; D possibly corresponds to TRBD1 (5 bases). The CDR3 is 15 residues long. V was clipped by 0 bases and J by 8 bases, with 14 bases between them. The germline gives CDR1 KGHSH, CDR2 LQKENI. CDR3 DNA: TGTGCCAGCTCACCACCGGACGTAGGGGTGGACATTCAGTACTTC. It yields the protein CASSPPDVGVDIQYF.

On this clone itself: Other DNA sequences in the sample encode the same CDR3. The chain employs TRBV28 and TRBJ1-4, with D possibly matching TRBD1 (5 bases). CDR3 size: 14 residues. The germline CDR1 and CDR2 sequences are MDHEN and SYDVKM. Trimming left V 8 bases short and J 3 bases short, with 13 bases between. The DNA of the CDR3 is TGTGCCAGCCTACAGGCGGGGGCTAATGAAAAACTGTTTTTT. This encodes CASLQAGANEKLFF.

The gene calls are TRBV30 and TRBJ1-5; 9 bases map to TRBD1. The germline CDR1 and CDR2 sequences are GTSNPN and SVGIG (reference sequence). V was pared by 3 bases and J by 7 bases, with 4 bases of the junction left unmatched. This CDR3 region has 13 residues. CDR3 amino acids: CAWSAGTGQPQHF. The CDR3 DNA sequence: TGTGCCTGGAGCGCAGGGACAGGGCAGCCCCAGCATTTT.

The chain couples TRBV5-4 to TRBJ2-5; 7 positions agree with TRBD1. V was clipped by 10 bases and J by 1 base; unmatched bases: 7. The germline V gene has CDR1 SGHNT and CDR2 YYREEE (reference sequence). CDR3 size: 13 residues. The CDR3 DNA follows: TGTGCCGTTAAGGGGGCCTCCCAAGAGACCCAGTACTTC. Protein sequence: CAVKGASQETQYF.

This clone occurred a few times. The rearrangement links TRBV3-1 (or the pseudogene TRBV3-2) to TRBJ1-6; D remains unclear. V dropped 1 base and J dropped 7 bases, with 8 bases sitting between them. The CDR3 totals 14 residues. Germline loops: CDR1 LGHDT, CDR2 YNNKEL (reference sequence). CDR3 region: CASSQGVRNSPLHF. CDR3 DNA sequence: TGTGCCAGCAGCCAAGGGGTTCGGAATTCACCCCTCCACTTT.

The genes are TRBV3-1 (or the pseudogene TRBV3-2) and TRBJ1-4; D possibly corresponds to TRBD1 (5 bases). The germline V and J ends were trimmed by 4 bases and 5 bases, with 11 bases remaining between them. CDR1 LGHDT and CDR2 YNNKEL come from the germline V gene (reference sequence). The CDR3 consists of 14 residues. CDR3 in amino acids: CASSRGQGNEKLFF. CDR3 bases: TGTGCCAGCAGCCGGGGCCAAGGGAATGAAAAACTGTTTTTT.

The J gene is TRBJ2-3, the V gene TRBV3-1 (or the pseudogene TRBV3-2); D is unclear. CDR1 and CDR2 (germline): LGHDT, YNNKEL (reference sequence). The CDR3 runs 17 residues. V was shortened by 0 bases and J by 1 base, with 14 bases between the two germline ends. The CDR3 nucleotides read TGTGCCAGCAGCCAAGATAGTTGGGGTGACGGCACAGATACGCAGTATTTT. Amino acid sequence: CASSQDSWGDGTDTQYF.

The CDR3 here is CASSLGSTGEAGELFF. The CDR3 nucleotides are TGTGCCAGCAGCTTGGGATCGACAGGGGAAGCCGGGGAGCTGTTTTTT. The rearrangement joins TRBV7-6 to TRBJ2-2; 8 bases match TRBD1. The CDR3 is made up of 16 amino acids. Germline lookup yields CDR1 SGHVS and CDR2 FNYEAQ. With V trimmed by 3 bases and J by 6 bases, 9 bases remained unmatched. Complete variable domain (other parts from reference TRBV7-6 and TRBJ2-2): GAGVSQSPRYKVTKRGQDVALRCDPISGHVSLYWYRQALGQGPEFLTYFNYEAQQDKSGLPNDRFSAERPEGSISTLTIQRTEQRDSAMYRCASSLGSTGEAGELFFGEGSRLTVL.

The chain uses TRBV19 and TRBJ2-2; D is unresolved. This CDR3 spans 14 amino acids. V gave up 4 bases and J gave up 4 bases, with 10 bases separating them. In germline, CDR1 is LNHDA, CDR2 SQIVND (reference sequence). The CDR3 loop reads CASSRSATTGELFF. The CDR3 DNA reads TGTGCCAGTAGTAGGTCTGCGACCACCGGGGAGCTGTTTTTT.

V and J are TRBV9 and TRBJ1-4; D unclear. This CDR3 comprises 12 residues. Between the trimmed V and J ends, which lost 3 bases and 6 bases, there was a span of 6 bases. Germline V CDR1 and CDR2: SGDLS, YYNGEE. CDR3 region: CASSGWDEKLFF. CDR3 nucleotide sequence: TGTGCCAGCAGCGGGTGGGATGAAAAACTGTTTTTT.